The 19 T cell receptor beta chains below all came from one sample that was sequenced in a study of T cells in Graves' hyperthyroidism and ophthalmopathy. Amplified TCR beta CDR3 regions derived from RNA transcripts. The HTBI primer set served for first-round RT-PCR of the TCR CDR3. TCRdb called the multiplex PCR reads again in MiXCR, with one record for every CDR3 protein. The profile shows about 350,000 distinct CDR3 sequences, around 13% of them singletons. The source material was blood. The receptors come from a woman aged 25 to 39 with Graves' hyperthyroidism.

There are a few counts of this clonotype. A much more abundant neighbour one base away suggests this may be a read error. The rearrangement links TRBV28 to TRBJ2-3, with 12 bases identical to TRBD2. Losses at the gene ends were 8 bases for V and 4 bases for J; bases not matched to a gene: 7. In germline, CDR1 is MDHEN, CDR2 SYDVKM. This CDR3 region has 15 residues. Here the CDR3 DNA reads TGTGCCAGCGGAGCTAGCGGGAGGGGGCCAGATACGCAGTATTTT. Protein product: CASGASGRGPDTQYF.

This chain uses TRBV5-4 with TRBJ2-7; 9 bases match TRBD2. Per the germline V gene, CDR1 is SGHNT and CDR2 is YYREEE (reference sequence). Trimming took 4 bases from V and 5 from J; bases not matched to a gene: 13. The CDR3 is 16 residues long. The CDR3 DNA reads TGTGCCAGCAGCCCGGAGGGGGCTAGCGGGATCGACGAGCAGTACTTC. Translating it yields CASSPEGASGIDEQYF.

Ten or more counts support this clonotype. This chain links TRBV28 with TRBJ1-2; 10 bases align to TRBD1. V lost 5 bases, J lost 7 bases, and 13 bases stayed unmatched. The CDR3 is made up of 16 amino acids. The germline gives CDR1 MDHEN, CDR2 SYDVKM. The CDR3 DNA follows: TGTGCCAGCAGTCCCCACCCCGACAGGGGGCCCGGTGGCTACACCTTC. As protein: CASSPHPDRGPGGYTF.

This clonotype came up a few times. The CDR3: CASSLAPGQANTGELFF. The CDR3 DNA reads TGTGCCAGCAGCTTAGCACCGGGACAGGCTAACACCGGGGAGCTGTTTTTT. The rearrangement links TRBV7-6 to TRBJ2-2; 8 nucleotides agree with TRBD1. Germline CDR1 reads SGHVS; CDR2 reads FNYEAQ. J was trimmed by 2 bases and V by 0 bases; bases with no gene match: 5. The CDR3 length is 17 residues.

V usage is TRBV20-1 and J usage is TRBJ2-3; TRBD2 matches at 7 bases. Germline V gives CDR1 DFQATT, CDR2 SNEGSKA (reference sequence). The CDR3 sequence is 15 residues long. J gave up 1 base and V 3 bases, and 7 bases lay outside the gene matches. This CDR3 reads CSARNRGSGTDTQYF. In nucleotides, the CDR3 is TGCAGTGCTAGGAACCGCGGGAGCGGCACAGATACGCAGTATTTT.

A few counts support this clonotype. V is TRBV2 and J is TRBJ2-5; unclear D gene. CDR1 SNHLY and CDR2 FYNNEI come from the germline V gene. The CDR3 covers 13 residues. V was cut by 4 bases and J by 5 bases, with 11 bases left in between. The CDR3 DNA is TGTGCCAGCAGTGTATTAGTAGGGGAGACCCAGTACTTC. Its protein product is CASSVLVGETQYF. The full variable domain, its missing parts supplied by reference TRBV2 and TRBJ2-5, is EPEVTQTPSHQVTQMGQEVILRCVPISNHLYFYWYRQILGQKVEFLVSFYNNEISEKSEIFDDQFSVERPDGSNFTLKIRSTKLEDSAMYFCASSVLVGETQYFGPGTRLLVL.

The chain links TRBV7-2 to TRBJ2-3, with a weak D call TRBD2 (6 bases). CDR1 SGHTA and CDR2 FQGNSA come from the germline V gene. V gave up 3 bases and J gave up 5 bases, with 15 bases separating them. The length of the CDR3 is 15 residues. CDR3 residues: CASSFIVGGVDTQYF. The CDR3, as DNA: TGTGCCAGCAGCTTTATAGTGGGAGGAGTAGATACGCAGTATTTT. Looking up the rest from reference TRBV7-2 and TRBJ2-3 gives the full variable domain: GAGVSQSPSNKVTEKGKDVELRCDPISGHTALYWYRQSLGQGLEFLIYFQGNSAPDKSGLPSDRFSAERTGGSVSTLTIQRTQQEDSAVYLCASSFIVGGVDTQYFGPGTRLTVL.

This clonotype was picked up many times. This chain joins TRBV3-1 and TRBJ2-3; 11 positions agree with TRBD2. V shed 3 bases and J 2 bases; nucleotides not matched to a gene: 4. The CDR3 totals 16 residues. The germline V gene has CDR1 LGHDT and CDR2 YNNKEL (reference sequence). The CDR3 coding sequence is TGTGCCAGCAGCCATGGGACTAGCGGAAACACAGATACGCAGTATTTT. Encoded protein: CASSHGTSGNTDTQYF.

This chain connects TRBV5-1 to TRBJ2-1, with 14 bases aligning to TRBD2. V lost 3 bases to trimming and J lost 4 bases; unmatched junction nucleotides: 12. The CDR3 runs to 19 residues. The germline V gene has CDR1 SGHRS and CDR2 YFSETQ. This CDR3 is CASSSTGLAGEGRYNEQFF. The CDR3 region has the DNA TGCGCCAGCAGCTCGACGGGACTAGCGGGAGAAGGTAGATACAATGAGCAGTTCTTC.

This clonotype was seen many times. This chain uses TRBV6-1 with TRBJ2-1; the D gene is possibly TRBD2 (5 bases). Trimming stripped 5 bases from V and 0 bases from J, with 11 bases between. Per germline, CDR1 MNHNS and CDR2 SASEGT. CDR3 length: 15 amino acids. In DNA, the CDR3 is TGTGCCAGCAGTACGGACTCCAGCTCCTACAATGAGCAGTTCTTC. This gives the protein CASSTDSSSYNEQFF.

This clonotype was recorded at least ten times. CDR3 amino acids: CASRPNARLEAFF. CDR3 in DNA: TGTGCCAGCAGACCTAACGCGCGCCTCGAAGCTTTCTTT. This chain links TRBV6-2 or TRBV6-3 with TRBJ1-1; unclear D gene. The CDR3 length is 13 residues. Germline V gives CDR1 MNHEY, CDR2 SVGEGT. V lost 6 bases, J lost 8 bases, and 16 bases lay in between.

This clonotype appeared a few times. The chain is built from TRBV11-2 and TRBJ2-1, with a weak D call TRBD1 (6 bases). The V gene lost 0 bases and the J gene lost 0 bases, with 12 bases spanning the gap. CDR1 SGHAT and CDR2 FQNNGV come from the germline V gene. This CDR3 is built from 17 residues. DNA of the CDR3: TGTGCCAGCAGCTTAGAATACTTGGACAGCTCCTACAATGAGCAGTTCTTC. Translated: CASSLEYLDSSYNEQFF.

This clonotype was observed a few times. The chain recombines TRBV6-4 with TRBJ2-3; D call uncertain. The CDR3 loop spans 18 amino acids. Germline CDR1 is MRHNA and CDR2 is SNTAGT. Trimming stripped 3 bases from V and 0 bases from J, with 19 bases between. The CDR3, as DNA: TGTGCCAGCAGTGATTCCTTCCAAAGCGAGACTAGCACAGATACGCAGTATTTT. This sequence encodes CASSDSFQSETSTDTQYF.

This clonotype showed up just a few times. The gene calls are TRBV6-6 and TRBJ2-1; 9 nucleotides line up with TRBD2. Germline assignment: CDR1 MNHNY and CDR2 SVGAGI (reference sequence). The CDR3 loop spans 18 amino acids. Unmatched junction bases numbered 6, after V lost 0 bases and J lost 0 bases. The CDR3 spells CASSYSAASGNSYNEQFF. The CDR3 coding sequence is TGTGCCAGCAGTTACTCTGCGGCTAGCGGGAACTCCTACAATGAGCAGTTCTTC.

This clonotype was detected ten times or more. The rearrangement uses TRBV20-1 and TRBJ2-3; TRBD1 aligns across 10 bases. Germline assignment: CDR1 DFQATT and CDR2 SNEGSKA (reference sequence). This CDR3 is built from 14 residues. The trim removed 3 bases at V and 4 bases at J, leaving 4 bases unmatched. The CDR3: CSASDRGRPDTQYF. Here the CDR3 DNA reads TGCAGTGCTAGTGACAGGGGGCGCCCAGATACGCAGTATTTT.

This clonotype occurred many times. The J gene is TRBJ2-1, the V gene TRBV9; no clear D gene. Germline assignment: CDR1 SGDLS and CDR2 YYNGEE. Trimming pared 3 bases from V and 5 bases from J, leaving 9 bases between. The CDR3 is 13 amino acids. The CDR3 spells CASSASGDNEQFF. The DNA of the CDR3 is TGTGCCAGCAGCGCGAGTGGGGACAATGAGCAGTTCTTC.

The CDR3 is CASWPRTGGRATGELFF. In nucleotides, the CDR3 is TGTGCCAGTTGGCCCCGTACTGGCGGGAGAGCGACCGGGGAGCTGTTTTTT. The genes are TRBV19 and TRBJ2-2; TRBD2 agrees at 7 bases. Germline trimming cut 8 bases from V and 5 bases from J; bases unmatched to any gene: 17. This CDR3 contains 17 residues. Germline V lookup: CDR1 LNHDA, CDR2 SQIVND (reference sequence).

This clonotype was detected once. Since a much larger clone is just one base distant, this may be a read error. This chain uses TRBV20-1 with TRBJ2-3; the match to TRBD2 covers 9 bases. The germline V gene encodes CDR1 DFQATT and CDR2 SNEGSKA (reference sequence). This CDR3 comprises 14 residues. The DNA for the CDR3 is TGCAGTGCCTCTGGGGCTAGCGGGGCAGATACGCGGTATTTT. This sequence encodes CSASGASGADTRYF.

As concerns this clonotype: This could be a read error, since a much larger clone is one nucleotide away. V usage is TRBV20-1 and J usage is TRBJ2-1; 8 nucleotides align to TRBD2. Per the germline V gene, CDR1 is DFQATT and CDR2 is SNEGSKA (reference sequence). The ends lost 5 bases at V and 5 bases at J; junction bases unmatched: 14. This CDR3 has 16 amino acids. In nucleotides, the CDR3 is TGCAGTGCTGGAGGGGTCCGTGGGACTAGTGACAATGAGCAGTTCTTC. Its protein product is CSAGGVRGTSDNEQFF.